The clone carrying this TCR beta chain has a count of ten or more. Its target is unknown. The patients, who ranged from 18 to 65 in age, presented with newly diagnosed hyperthyroidism lasting under 2 months. Diagnoses were made from clinical symptoms, serum measures (thyroxine and TRAb), thyroid ultrasound and orbital computed tomography. Isolation of PBMCs was performed on 8.5 to 10 ml fresh peripheral blood. This entry comes from a study of T cells in Graves' hyperthyroidism and ophthalmopathy. Unmatched junction bases numbered 6, after V lost 6 bases and J lost 0 bases. Per germline, CDR1 MNHNS and CDR2 SASEGT. This CDR3 is built from 17 residues. Study observations and caveats: Most expanded thyroid clonotypes above 0.001 also appeared in blood.

RNA transcripts yielded amplified TCR beta CDR3 regions. During a first-round RT-PCR of the TCR CDR3, the HTBI primer set was used. Using its own MiXCR run on the multiplex PCR reads, TCRdb lists one record per CDR3 protein. Of about 270,000 distinct CDR3 sequences listed, about 15% were seen once; the top ten hold about 30%. The chain links TRBV6-1 to TRBJ2-6, with TRBD1 matching 9 bases. Specimen: blood. The clonotype was recovered from a woman in her 50s with Graves' hyperthyroidism that later progressed to Graves' ophthalmopathy. The CDR3 sequence is CASRPGQGSSGANVLTF. The CDR3 coding sequence is TGTGCCAGCAGGCCAGGACAGGGGAGCTCTGGGGCCAACGTCCTGACTTTC.